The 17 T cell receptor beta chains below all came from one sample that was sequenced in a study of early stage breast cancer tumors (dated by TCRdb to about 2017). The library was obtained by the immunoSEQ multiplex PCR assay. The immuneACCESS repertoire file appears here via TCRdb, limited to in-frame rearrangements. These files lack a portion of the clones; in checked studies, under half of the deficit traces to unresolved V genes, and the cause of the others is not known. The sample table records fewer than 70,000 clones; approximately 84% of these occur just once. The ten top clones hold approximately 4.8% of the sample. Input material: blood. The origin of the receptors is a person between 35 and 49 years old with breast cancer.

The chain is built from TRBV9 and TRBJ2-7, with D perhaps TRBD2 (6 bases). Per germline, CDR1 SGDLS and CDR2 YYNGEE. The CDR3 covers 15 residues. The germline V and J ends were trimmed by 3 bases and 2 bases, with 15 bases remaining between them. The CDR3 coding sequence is TGTGCCAGCAGCGCAACCGGGACTTCTACCTACGAGCAGTACTTC. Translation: CASSATGTSTYEQYF.

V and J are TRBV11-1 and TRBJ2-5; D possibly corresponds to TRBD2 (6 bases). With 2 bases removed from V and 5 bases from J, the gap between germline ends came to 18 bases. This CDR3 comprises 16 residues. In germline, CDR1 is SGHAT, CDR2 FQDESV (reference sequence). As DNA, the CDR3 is TGTGCCAGCAGCTTAAGGGTTTTAGGAGGGGTTGAGACCCAGTACTTC. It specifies CASSLRVLGGVETQYF.

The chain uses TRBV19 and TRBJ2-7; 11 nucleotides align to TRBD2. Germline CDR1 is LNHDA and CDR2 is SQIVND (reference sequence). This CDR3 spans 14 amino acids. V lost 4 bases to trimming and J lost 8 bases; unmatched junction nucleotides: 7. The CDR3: CASSSGSGRGKQYF. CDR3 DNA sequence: TGTGCCAGTAGTAGCGGTAGCGGGAGGGGAAAGCAGTACTTC. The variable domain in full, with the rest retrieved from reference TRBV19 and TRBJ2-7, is DGGITQSPKYLFRKEGQNVTLSCEQNLNHDAMYWYRQDPGQGLRLIYYSQIVNDFQKGDIAEGYSVSREKKESFPLTVTSAQKNPTAFYLCASSSGSGRGKQYFGPGTRLTVT.

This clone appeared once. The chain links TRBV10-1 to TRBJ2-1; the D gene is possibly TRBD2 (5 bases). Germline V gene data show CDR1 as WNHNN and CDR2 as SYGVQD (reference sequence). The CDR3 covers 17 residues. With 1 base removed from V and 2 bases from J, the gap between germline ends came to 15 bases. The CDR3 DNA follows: TGCGCCAGCAGTGAGTATCCTATCGGGATGGCCTACAATGAGCAGTTCTTC. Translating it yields CASSEYPIGMAYNEQFF.

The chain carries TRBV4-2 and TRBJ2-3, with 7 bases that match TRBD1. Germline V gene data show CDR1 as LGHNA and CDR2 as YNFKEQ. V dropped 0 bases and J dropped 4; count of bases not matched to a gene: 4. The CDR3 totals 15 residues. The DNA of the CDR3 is TGTGCCAGCAGCCAAGAGGACAGGCGGGCAGATACGCAGTATTTT. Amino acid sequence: CASSQEDRRADTQYF.

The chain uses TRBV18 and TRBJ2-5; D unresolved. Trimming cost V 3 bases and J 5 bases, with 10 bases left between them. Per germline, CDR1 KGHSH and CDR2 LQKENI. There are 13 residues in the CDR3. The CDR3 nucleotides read TGTGCCAGCTCACCGCGGTGGGGTGAGACCCAGTACTTC. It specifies CASSPRWGETQYF.

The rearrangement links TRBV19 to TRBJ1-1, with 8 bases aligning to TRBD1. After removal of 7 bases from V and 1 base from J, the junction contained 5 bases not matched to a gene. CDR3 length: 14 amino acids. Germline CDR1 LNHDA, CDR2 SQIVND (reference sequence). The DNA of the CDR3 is TGTGCCAGTACCCTCGACAGGGGGAACACTGAAGCTTTCTTT. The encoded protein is CASTLDRGNTEAFF. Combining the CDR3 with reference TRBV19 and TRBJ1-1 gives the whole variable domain DGGITQSPKYLFRKEGQNVTLSCEQNLNHDAMYWYRQDPGQGLRLIYYSQIVNDFQKGDIAEGYSVSREKKESFPLTVTSAQKNPTAFYLCASTLDRGNTEAFFGQGTRLTVV.

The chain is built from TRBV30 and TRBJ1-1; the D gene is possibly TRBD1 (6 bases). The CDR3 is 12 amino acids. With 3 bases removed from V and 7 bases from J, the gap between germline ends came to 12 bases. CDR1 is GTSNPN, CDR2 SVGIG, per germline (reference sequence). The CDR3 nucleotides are TGTGCCTGGAGCCGGGGGCCCGATGAAGCTTTCTTT. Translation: CAWSRGPDEAFF.

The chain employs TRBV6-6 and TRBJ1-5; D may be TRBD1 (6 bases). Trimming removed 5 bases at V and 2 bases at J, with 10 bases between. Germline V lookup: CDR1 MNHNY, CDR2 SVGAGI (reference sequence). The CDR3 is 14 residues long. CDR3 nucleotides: TGTGCCAGCAGTATCAGACAGGGCAATCAGCCCCAGCATTTT. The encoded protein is CASSIRQGNQPQHF.

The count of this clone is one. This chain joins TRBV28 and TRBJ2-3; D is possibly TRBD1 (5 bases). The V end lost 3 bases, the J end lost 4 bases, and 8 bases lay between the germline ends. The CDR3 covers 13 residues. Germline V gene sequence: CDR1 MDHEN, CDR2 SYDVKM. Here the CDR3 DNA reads TGTGCCAGCAGTTTTCAGGGCCCAGATACGCAGTATTTT. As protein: CASSFQGPDTQYF. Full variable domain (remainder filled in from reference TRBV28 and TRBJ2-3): DVKVTQSSRYLVKRTGEKVFLECVQDMDHENMFWYRQDPGLGLRLIYFSYDVKMKEKGDIPEGYSVSREKKERFSLILESASTNQTSMYLCASSFQGPDTQYFGPGTRLTVL.

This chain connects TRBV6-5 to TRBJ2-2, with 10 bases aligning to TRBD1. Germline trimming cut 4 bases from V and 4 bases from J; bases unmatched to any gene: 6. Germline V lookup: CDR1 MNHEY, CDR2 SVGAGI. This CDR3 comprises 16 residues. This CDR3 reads CASSSDGQGVTGELFF. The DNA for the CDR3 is TGTGCCAGCAGTTCCGACGGACAGGGGGTCACCGGGGAGCTGTTTTTT.

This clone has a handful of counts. Here the CDR3 DNA reads TGTGCCATCAGCAACACAGGGAGCGGCTACACCTTC. Its translation is CAISNTGSGYTF. The chain uses TRBV10-3 and TRBJ1-2; D may be TRBD1 (6 bases). V lost 6 bases to trimming and J lost 8 bases, with 13 bases between them. Germline loops: CDR1 ENHRY, CDR2 SYGVKD. The CDR3 sequence is 12 residues long.

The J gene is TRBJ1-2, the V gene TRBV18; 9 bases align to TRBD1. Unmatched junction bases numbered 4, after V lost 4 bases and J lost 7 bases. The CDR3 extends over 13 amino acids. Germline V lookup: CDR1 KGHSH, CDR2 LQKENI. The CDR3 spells CASSLDRGGGYTF. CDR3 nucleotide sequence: TGTGCCAGCTCACTGGACAGGGGAGGTGGCTACACCTTC.

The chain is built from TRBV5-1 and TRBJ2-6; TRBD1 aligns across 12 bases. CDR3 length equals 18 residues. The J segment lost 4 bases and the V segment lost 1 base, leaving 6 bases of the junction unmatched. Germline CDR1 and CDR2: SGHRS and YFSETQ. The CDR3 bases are TGCGCCAGCAGCTTGTTGGGACAGGGGGCGCGAGGGGCCAACGTCCTGACTTTC. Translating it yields CASSLLGQGARGANVLTF.

The CDR3 is CATTGYEQYF. The CDR3 DNA is TGTGCCACTACTGGCTACGAGCAGTACTTC. The J gene is TRBJ2-7, the V gene TRBV2; the D is unclear. The V gene lost 10 bases and the J gene lost 3 bases, with 7 bases spanning the gap. This CDR3 is 10 amino acids long. The V gene's germline CDR1 is SNHLY and CDR2 FYNNEI.

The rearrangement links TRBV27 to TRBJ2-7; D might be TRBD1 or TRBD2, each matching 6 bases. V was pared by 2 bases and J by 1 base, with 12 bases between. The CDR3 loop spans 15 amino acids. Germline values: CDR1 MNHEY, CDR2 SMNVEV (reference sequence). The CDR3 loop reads CASSLTWGASYEQYF. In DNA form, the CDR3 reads TGTGCCAGCAGTTTAACGTGGGGGGCTTCCTACGAGCAGTACTTC.

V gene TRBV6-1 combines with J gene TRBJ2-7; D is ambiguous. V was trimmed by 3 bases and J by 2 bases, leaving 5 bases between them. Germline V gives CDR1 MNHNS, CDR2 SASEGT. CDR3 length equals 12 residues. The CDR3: CASSDLAYEQYF. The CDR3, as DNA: TGTGCCAGCAGTGATCTCGCCTACGAGCAGTACTTC.